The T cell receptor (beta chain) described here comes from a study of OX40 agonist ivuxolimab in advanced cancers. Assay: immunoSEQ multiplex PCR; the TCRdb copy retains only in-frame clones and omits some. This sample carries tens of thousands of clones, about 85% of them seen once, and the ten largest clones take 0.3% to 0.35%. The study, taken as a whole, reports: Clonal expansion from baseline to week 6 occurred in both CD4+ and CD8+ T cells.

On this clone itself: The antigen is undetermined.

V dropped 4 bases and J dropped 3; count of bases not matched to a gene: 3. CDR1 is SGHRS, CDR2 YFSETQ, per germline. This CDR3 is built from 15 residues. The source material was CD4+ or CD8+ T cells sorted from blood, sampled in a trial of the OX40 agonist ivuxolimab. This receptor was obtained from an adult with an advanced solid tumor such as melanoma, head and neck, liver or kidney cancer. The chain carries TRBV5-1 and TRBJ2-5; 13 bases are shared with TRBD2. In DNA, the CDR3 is TGCGCCAGCAGCACTAGCGGGGGGGTGAAAGAGACCCAGTACTTC. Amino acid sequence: CASSTSGGVKETQYF. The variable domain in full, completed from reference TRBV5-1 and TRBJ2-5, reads KAGVTQTPRYLIKTRGQQVTLSCSPISGHRSVSWYQQTPGQGLQFLFEYFSETQRNKGNFPGRFSGRQFSNSRSEMNVSTLELGDSALYLCASSTSGGVKETQYFGPGTRLLVL.